Each of the 22 T cell receptor beta chains below was sequenced from the same sample in a study of cytomegalovirus exposure and HLA in healthy donors. Primers: 60 Vbeta forward and 13 Jbeta reverse. Only in-frame clones appear in the TCRdb table, and some are missing; sequencing was by immunoSEQ multiplex PCR. The profile shows roughly 140,000 clones, 80% of them singletons. Sequencing was done on a sample of PBMCs. Receptor source: a man between 40 and 49 years old in good health and CMV-seropositive.

The chain joins TRBV11-2 to TRBJ2-7; no firm D call. The CDR3 totals 11 residues. The V end lost 5 bases, the J end lost 3 bases, and 5 bases lay between the germline ends. Per the germline V gene, CDR1 is SGHAT and CDR2 is FQNNGV. DNA of the CDR3: TGTGCCAGCAGCCTACTCTACGAGCAGTACTTC. Translating gives CASSLLYEQYF.

This rearrangement joins TRBV19 to TRBJ1-5; D unresolved. The CDR3 runs to 15 residues. With 1 base removed from V and 1 base from J, the gap between germline ends came to 8 bases. Germline V gives CDR1 LNHDA, CDR2 SQIVND (reference sequence). The CDR3 region is CASSIGKRSNQPQHF. In nucleotides, the CDR3 is TGTGCCAGTAGTATAGGTAAGAGAAGCAATCAGCCCCAGCATTTT.

The chain carries TRBV6-4 and TRBJ1-1, with D possibly matching TRBD1 (5 bases). Germline V CDR1 and CDR2: MRHNA, SNTAGT. The CDR3 extends over 13 amino acids. Trimming cost V 3 bases and J 6 bases, with 11 bases left between them. CDR3 in DNA: TGTGCCAGCAGTGATTCGGCGGGGGCTGAAGCTTTCTTT. This gives the protein CASSDSAGAEAFF.

The chain has TRBV2 and TRBJ2-7, with unresolved D. The CDR3 runs to 13 residues. Trimming removed 3 bases at V and 2 bases at J, with 8 bases between. The germline gives CDR1 SNHLY, CDR2 FYNNEI. CDR3 sequence (DNA): TGTGCCAGCAGTGATCCTAACCCCTACGAGCAGTACTTC. Its protein is CASSDPNPYEQYF.

This chain connects TRBV28 to TRBJ1-3; possibly TRBD1 for D (6 bases). The CDR3 has 14 amino acids. Between the trimmed V and J ends, which lost 7 bases and 4 bases, there was a span of 14 bases. CDR1 is MDHEN, CDR2 SYDVKM, per germline. CDR3 sequence (DNA): TGTGCCAGCAACCCACGGGGGGGCGGAAACACCATATATTTT. Translated, it gives CASNPRGGGNTIYF. Together with reference TRBV28 and TRBJ1-3, the CDR3 gives the full variable domain: DVKVTQSSRYLVKRTGEKVFLECVQDMDHENMFWYRQDPGLGLRLIYFSYDVKMKEKGDIPEGYSVSREKKERFSLILESASTNQTSMYLCASNPRGGGNTIYFGEGSWLTVV.

The chain has TRBV28 and TRBJ2-1; D is perhaps TRBD1 (5 bases). Germline loops: CDR1 MDHEN, CDR2 SYDVKM. This CDR3 is built from 12 residues. The V end lost 1 base, the J end lost 7 bases, and 5 bases lay between the germline ends. The CDR3 sequence: CASSLSGNEQFF. CDR3 DNA sequence: TGTGCCAGCAGTTTATCAGGGAATGAGCAGTTCTTC.

V gene TRBV2 combines with J gene TRBJ1-1, with no clear D. CDR3 size: 15 residues. Trimming left V 7 bases short and J 0 bases short, with 15 bases between. Germline loops: CDR1 SNHLY, CDR2 FYNNEI. The CDR3 bases are TGTGCCAGCACCCGATTTACGGTTCTGAACACTGAAGCTTTCTTT. Residues: CASTRFTVLNTEAFF.

The rearrangement links TRBV19 to TRBJ1-2; TRBD1 aligns across 8 bases. This CDR3 comprises 17 residues. In germline, CDR1 is LNHDA, CDR2 SQIVND (reference sequence). Trimming removed 5 bases from V and 2 bases from J; junction bases left unmatched: 13. The chain's CDR3 is CASSSYTLAGGNYGYTF. The CDR3 coding sequence is TGTGCCAGTAGTTCATACACCCTGGCAGGGGGCAACTATGGCTACACCTTC. The full variable domain, its missing parts supplied by reference TRBV19 and TRBJ1-2, is DGGITQSPKYLFRKEGQNVTLSCEQNLNHDAMYWYRQDPGQGLRLIYYSQIVNDFQKGDIAEGYSVSREKKESFPLTVTSAQKNPTAFYLCASSSYTLAGGNYGYTFGSGTRLTVV.

This chain links TRBV7-8 with TRBJ2-1; 8 bases map to TRBD1. V shed 5 bases, J shed 2 bases, and the junction held 8 bases outside the gene matches. Germline loops: CDR1 SGHVS, CDR2 FQNEAQ. This CDR3 comprises 16 residues. This CDR3 is CASSPRRDRTYNEQFF. For the CDR3, the DNA is TGTGCCAGCAGCCCCCGCCGGGACAGGACCTACAATGAGCAGTTCTTC.

This chain links TRBV7-6 with TRBJ1-1, with unresolved D. The length of the CDR3 is 13 residues. Trimming removed 0 bases from V and 1 base from J, with 3 bases in between. Germline V gene data show CDR1 as SGHVS and CDR2 as FNYEAQ. In DNA form, the CDR3 reads TGTGCCAGCAGCTTAGCCGGGAACACTGAAGCTTTCTTT. Protein: CASSLAGNTEAFF.

J is TRBJ1-4 and V is TRBV7-8, with 11 bases matching TRBD1. CDR3 length: 17 residues. Trimming cost V 6 bases and J 7 bases; bases outside gene matches: 13. The germline gives CDR1 SGHVS, CDR2 FQNEAQ. As DNA, the CDR3 is TGTGCCAGCAGTTATGGACAGGGGGCACTATCACGTGAAAAACTGTTTTTT. Translating it yields CASSYGQGALSREKLFF.

About this clone: The identical CDR3 is also encoded by other nucleotide sequences in the sample. J is TRBJ2-3 and V is TRBV4-1; 10 bases fit TRBD2. Trimming at V came to 1 base and at J to 3 bases, leaving 4 bases not matched to a gene. Germline V gene data show CDR1 as MGHRA and CDR2 as YSYEKL. This CDR3 has 16 amino acids. CDR3 DNA sequence: TGCGCCAGCAGCCAAGTTCAACTAGCGGGGACAGATACGCAGTATTTT. Translation gives CASSQVQLAGTDTQYF.

The chain recombines TRBV28 with TRBJ2-3, with 12 positions matching TRBD1. Germline CDR1 reads MDHEN; CDR2 reads SYDVKM. This CDR3 has 15 amino acids. After removal of 5 bases from V and 5 bases from J, the junction contained 5 bases not matched to a gene. Here the CDR3 reads CASSPGTGGLDTQYF. For the CDR3, the DNA is TGTGCCAGCAGTCCTGGGACAGGGGGCTTAGATACGCAGTATTTT.

The J gene is TRBJ1-2, the V gene TRBV10-3; no reliable D call. V lost 3 bases and J lost 5, with 19 bases in between. CDR3 length equals 16 residues. Looked up from germline, CDR1 is ENHRY and CDR2 is SYGVKD. In DNA, the CDR3 is TGTGCCATCAGTGACGGGAGAGGCCAGCTAGGTTATGGCTACACCTTC. It encodes CAISDGRGQLGYGYTF.

The chain carries TRBV7-9 and TRBJ2-7; D gene ambiguous. The CDR3 runs to 14 residues. Germline CDR1 is SEHNR and CDR2 is FQNEAQ (reference sequence). Trimming removed 5 bases at V and 3 bases at J, with 14 bases between. CDR3 sequence: CASSPTLSGYEQYF. CDR3 in DNA: TGTGCCAGCAGCCCCACTTTGTCGGGCTACGAGCAGTACTTC.

This rearrangement joins TRBV11-1 to TRBJ2-4, with 9 bases identical to TRBD2. CDR3 length equals 17 residues. V gave up 0 bases and J gave up 6 bases; unmatched junction bases: 9. Germline loops: CDR1 SGHAT, CDR2 FQDESV (reference sequence). The CDR3 spells CASSLAVAGGPGNIQYF. The CDR3 DNA sequence: TGTGCCAGCAGCTTAGCGGTCGCGGGAGGGCCGGGAAACATTCAGTACTTC.

The chain couples TRBV7-9 to TRBJ2-7; D gene uncertain. This CDR3 comprises 11 residues. The V end was cut by 5 bases, the J end by 4 bases, with 6 bases between. Germline CDR1 is SEHNR and CDR2 is FQNEAQ (reference sequence). The CDR3 sequence is CASSPQYEQYF. CDR3 DNA sequence: TGTGCCAGCAGCCCCCAGTACGAGCAGTACTTC.

J is TRBJ2-7 and V is TRBV6-4; 7 bases map to TRBD1. The length of the CDR3 is 14 residues. The V segment lost 4 bases and the J segment 2 bases; nucleotides outside the gene matches: 5. The germline CDR1 and CDR2 sequences are MRHNA and SNTAGT. The CDR3 protein is CASSVERGPYEQYF. The CDR3 DNA is TGTGCCAGCAGTGTCGAAAGGGGGCCCTACGAGCAGTACTTC.

V gene TRBV9 combines with J gene TRBJ1-6; 7 bases line up with TRBD1. The CDR3 length is 18 residues. Germline CDR1 is SGDLS and CDR2 is YYNGEE. V dropped 4 bases and J dropped 0; count of bases not matched to a gene: 10. CDR3 residues: CASSSRDSLSSYNSPLHF. DNA of the CDR3: TGTGCCAGCAGCTCCCGGGACAGCCTAAGCTCCTATAATTCACCCCTCCACTTT.

The rearrangement links TRBV5-6 to TRBJ1-2; TRBD1 agrees at 8 bases. CDR3 size: 13 residues. The V and J ends lost 4 bases and 8 bases, in that order; junction bases with no gene match: 7. The V gene's germline CDR1 is SGHDT and CDR2 YYEEEE. In DNA, the CDR3 is TGTGCCAGCAGCCGGACAGGGTCTGGGGGCTACACCTTC. Amino acids: CASSRTGSGGYTF.

This clone came up a few times. The genes are TRBV28 and TRBJ2-7, with D perhaps TRBD1 (6 bases). Germline V CDR1 and CDR2: MDHEN, SYDVKM. Trimming took off 2 bases at V and 3 bases at J, with 11 bases between the two ends. There are 14 residues in the CDR3. The CDR3 reads CASSLRQESYEQYF. CDR3 nucleotide sequence: TGTGCCAGCAGTTTACGACAGGAAAGCTACGAGCAGTACTTC. Variable domain in full (rest from reference TRBV28 and TRBJ2-7): DVKVTQSSRYLVKRTGEKVFLECVQDMDHENMFWYRQDPGLGLRLIYFSYDVKMKEKGDIPEGYSVSREKKERFSLILESASTNQTSMYLCASSLRQESYEQYFGPGTRLTVT.

This clone was counted only a few times. V usage is TRBV7-2 and J usage is TRBJ1-3, with 9 bases that match TRBD1. The CDR3 covers 15 residues. The junction had 6 bases not matched to a gene; V was cut back by 5 bases and J by 4 bases. The germline V gene encodes CDR1 SGHTA and CDR2 FQGNSA. CDR3 sequence reads: CASSPAGTGGNTIYF. The CDR3, as DNA: TGTGCCAGCAGCCCCGCGGGGACAGGGGGAAACACCATATATTTT.